The 30 T cell receptor beta chains given below trace back to one sample, sequenced in a study of T cells in Graves' hyperthyroidism and ophthalmopathy. TCR beta CDR3 region amplification was performed from RNA transcripts. The HTBI primer set served for first-round RT-PCR of the TCR CDR3. TCRdb passed the multiplex PCR reads through MiXCR, listing each CDR3 protein once. The sample lists more than 300,000 distinct CDR3 sequences, roughly 20% occurring once. Sequencing was done on a sample of blood. These receptors were collected from a man aged 18-30 years with Graves' ophthalmopathy.

This clonotype has ten or more counts. This chain connects TRBV2 to TRBJ2-1, with a possible D match to TRBD1 (6 bases). Germline V gene sequence: CDR1 SNHLY, CDR2 FYNNEI. The CDR3 sequence is 13 residues long. V gave up 5 bases and J gave up 3 bases, with 8 bases separating them. The CDR3 DNA is TGTGCCAGCAGTAAGGGGGTCTACAATGAGCAGTTCTTC. Translated, it gives CASSKGVYNEQFF. The full variable domain, its missing parts supplied by reference TRBV2 and TRBJ2-1, is EPEVTQTPSHQVTQMGQEVILRCVPISNHLYFYWYRQILGQKVEFLVSFYNNEISEKSEIFDDQFSVERPDGSNFTLKIRSTKLEDSAMYFCASSKGVYNEQFFGPGTRLTVL.

This clonotype was counted at least ten times. This chain joins TRBV9 and TRBJ1-5, with no clear D. Germline V gene lookup returns CDR1 SGDLS and CDR2 YYNGEE. Trimming stripped 3 bases from V and 0 bases from J, with 13 bases between. This CDR3 has 16 amino acids. CDR3 sequence (DNA): TGTGCCAGCAGCGCTGGGCCAGCAGATAGCAATCAGCCCCAGCATTTT. Residues: CASSAGPADSNQPQHF.

The rearrangement uses TRBV19 and TRBJ1-1; TRBD1 aligns across 9 bases. The length of the CDR3 is 13 residues. CDR1 is LNHDA and CDR2 is SQIVND in the germline V gene (reference sequence). Germline trimming cut 7 bases from V and 7 bases from J; bases unmatched to any gene: 7. The CDR3 DNA is TGTGCCAGTACCTCGGACAGGGGACGTGAAGCTTTCTTT. It codes for CASTSDRGREAFF.

The chain carries TRBV19 and TRBJ1-4; D is possibly TRBD1 (6 bases). Germline assignment: CDR1 LNHDA and CDR2 SQIVND (reference sequence). Trimming removed 5 bases at V and 4 bases at J, with 26 bases between. This CDR3 is built from 19 residues. This chain's CDR3 is CASSSRPLVPGAFNEKLFF. In DNA, the CDR3 is TGTGCCAGTAGTTCCCGACCGCTGGTACCAGGGGCATTTAATGAAAAACTGTTTTTT.

At least ten counts were recorded for this clonotype. The V call is TRBV3-1, the J call TRBJ2-3; 10 bases are a match to TRBD1. Per the germline V gene, CDR1 is LGHDT and CDR2 is YNNKEL (reference sequence). The CDR3 has 16 amino acids. Unmatched junction bases numbered 5, after V lost 1 base and J lost 4 bases. The CDR3 loop reads CASSQADRGRADTQYF. Written as DNA, the CDR3 is TGTGCCAGCAGCCAAGCCGACAGGGGGCGCGCAGATACGCAGTATTTT.

This clonotype was seen ten or more times. The chain recombines TRBV5-5 with TRBJ1-1; D remains unclear. V was trimmed by 7 bases and J by 5 bases, leaving 18 bases between them. CDR3 length: 14 amino acids. Germline values: CDR1 SGHKS, CDR2 YYEKEE (reference sequence). This chain's CDR3 is CASLAGSLRTEAFF. The CDR3 coding sequence is TGTGCCAGCTTAGCTGGGAGTTTGAGGACTGAAGCTTTCTTT.

Ten or more counts support this clonotype. This chain connects TRBV5-5 to TRBJ2-7; D gene ambiguous. CDR1 SGHKS and CDR2 YYEKEE come from the germline V gene (reference sequence). The CDR3 sequence is 14 residues long. V was pared by 2 bases and J by 3 bases, with 12 bases between. The CDR3 nucleotides read TGTGCCAGCAGCTTCGGCCGGATGTACTACGAGCAGTACTTC. Residues: CASSFGRMYYEQYF. Using reference TRBV5-5 and TRBJ2-7 for the parts outside the CDR3, the full variable domain is DAGVTQSPTHLIKTRGQQVTLRCSPISGHKSVSWYQQVLGQGPQFIFQYYEKEERGRGNFPDRFSARQFPNYSSELNVNALLLGDSALYLCASSFGRMYYEQYFGPGTRLTVT.

This clonotype was observed at least ten times. This chain connects TRBV10-3 to TRBJ1-2; D perhaps matches TRBD1 (5 bases). V lost 8 bases to trimming and J lost 3 bases, with 10 bases between them. This CDR3 is built from 12 residues. Germline V gene data show CDR1 as ENHRY and CDR2 as SYGVKD. The CDR3 DNA reads TGTGCCATCTCGGACACAGACTATGGCTACACCTTC. Its protein product is CAISDTDYGYTF.

The table lists this clonotype with many counts. The chain employs TRBV12-3 or TRBV12-4 and TRBJ2-4; 9 positions match TRBD1. With V trimmed by 5 bases and J by 2 bases, 4 bases remained unmatched. CDR3 length: 15 residues. In DNA form, the CDR3 reads TGTGCCAGCAGTACCGGACAGGGGACCAAAAACATTCAGTACTTC. Its translation is CASSTGQGTKNIQYF.

The table lists this clonotype with many counts. The chain couples TRBV20-1 to TRBJ2-5; D gene ambiguous. Trimming took 1 base from V and 1 from J, leaving 7 bases between them. CDR3 size: 13 residues. Per the germline V gene, CDR1 is DFQATT and CDR2 is SNEGSKA (reference sequence). CDR3 amino acids: CSARGPTQETQYF. The CDR3 nucleotides read TGCAGTGCTAGAGGTCCGACCCAAGAGACCCAGTACTTC.

This clonotype was counted ten times or more. The V gene is TRBV5-6, the J gene TRBJ1-1, with D tentatively TRBD1 (6 bases). Trimming stripped 4 bases from V and 3 bases from J, with 13 bases between. The CDR3 extends over 14 amino acids. CDR1 and CDR2 (germline): SGHDT, YYEEEE. Here the CDR3 DNA reads TGTGCCAGCAGCCCGGGACATGGACACACTGAAGCTTTCTTT. This gives the protein CASSPGHGHTEAFF.

This clonotype was seen repeatedly, ten times or more. The V call is TRBV5-8, the J call TRBJ1-1; D remains ambiguous. The CDR3 runs to 13 residues. Germline V lookup: CDR1 SGHTS, CDR2 YDEGEE. Trimming took off 5 bases at V and 1 base at J, with 9 bases between the two ends. The CDR3 coding sequence is TGTGCCAGCAGTCTTCAACCGAACACTGAAGCTTTCTTT. This translates into CASSLQPNTEAFF.

This clonotype appeared many times. The chain employs TRBV28 and TRBJ1-1; D possibly corresponds to TRBD1 (5 bases). V lost 7 bases and J lost 1, with 10 bases in between. The germline CDR1 and CDR2 sequences are MDHEN and SYDVKM. The CDR3 consists of 13 residues. The CDR3, as DNA: TGTGCCAGCACAGGGACGGCGAACACTGAAGCTTTCTTT. Translation: CASTGTANTEAFF.

The chain combines TRBV27 with TRBJ1-3; D not certain. CDR3 length: 14 residues. Trimming shortened V by 2 bases and J by 2 bases, and 7 bases separated the two germline ends. Looked up from germline, CDR1 is MNHEY and CDR2 is SMNVEV (reference sequence). The CDR3 spells CASSLLPAGNTIYF. Written as DNA, the CDR3 is TGTGCCAGCAGTTTACTCCCAGCTGGAAACACCATATATTTT.

V gene TRBV4-1 combines with J gene TRBJ2-1; TRBD2 matches at 12 bases. V lost 4 bases, J lost 9 bases, and 7 bases stayed unmatched. The germline gives CDR1 MGHRA, CDR2 YSYEKL. The CDR3 loop spans 15 amino acids. DNA of the CDR3: TGCGCCAGCAGCCTACTGACTAGCGGGGGCTCTGAGCAGTTCTTC. It yields the protein CASSLLTSGGSEQFF.

This clonotype occurred a few times. A much larger clonotype is one base distant, so this may be a read error. This chain joins TRBV28 and TRBJ2-7; 9 nucleotides line up with TRBD2. The CDR3 totals 13 residues. CDR1 is MDHEN, CDR2 SYDVKM, per germline. V dropped 3 bases and J dropped 6; count of bases not matched to a gene: 3. Here the CDR3 DNA reads TGTGCCAGCAGTTTGCGGGGGGGCTGCGAGCAGTACTTC. As protein: CASSLRGGCEQYF.

The chain joins TRBV9 to TRBJ1-2; perhaps TRBD1 as D (6 bases). Germline CDR1 SGDLS, CDR2 YYNGEE. The CDR3 runs to 18 residues. Trimming took off 3 bases at V and 3 bases at J, with 24 bases between the two ends. CDR3 loop: CASSEGGAGDPSDYGYTF. DNA for the CDR3: TGTGCCAGCAGCGAGGGCGGGGCAGGGGACCCCAGTGACTATGGCTACACCTTC.

This clonotype showed up many times. This rearrangement joins TRBV11-2 to TRBJ2-3, with TRBD2 identical over 7 bases. Germline V gene lookup returns CDR1 SGHAT and CDR2 FQNNGV. V dropped 0 bases and J dropped 9; count of bases not matched to a gene: 18. The CDR3 is made up of 18 amino acids. The CDR3 bases are TGTGCCAGCAGCTTAGATACCCCATCTCGACTAGCCCCGTACACGCAGTATTTT. Translation gives CASSLDTPSRLAPYTQYF.

This clonotype was recorded only once. The chain joins TRBV18 to TRBJ2-5, with no clear D. Germline V gene data show CDR1 as KGHSH and CDR2 as LQKENI. The CDR3 sequence is 13 residues long. The ends were cut back, 3 bases at V and 2 bases at J, with 7 bases in the middle. The CDR3 bases are TGTGCCAGCTCACCGGCTAATCAAGAGACCCAGTACTTC. It specifies CASSPANQETQYF. Looking up the rest from reference TRBV18 and TRBJ2-5 gives the full variable domain: NAGVMQNPRHLVRRRGQEARLRCSPMKGHSHVYWYRQLPEEGLKFMVYLQKENIIDESGMPKERFSAEFPKEGPSILRIQQVVRGDSAAYFCASSPANQETQYFGPGTRLLVL.

CDR3 amino acids: CASSHVAGGTQYF. The CDR3 DNA is TGTGCCAGCAGCCACGTAGCGGGGGGGACCCAGTACTTC. The genes are TRBV2 and TRBJ2-5, with 10 bases lining up with TRBD2. Losses at the gene ends were 6 bases for V and 7 bases for J; bases not matched to a gene: 5. CDR1 is SNHLY and CDR2 is FYNNEI in the germline V gene. The CDR3 spans 13 residues.

This clonotype was seen many times. The genes are TRBV28 and TRBJ1-2, with TRBD1 identical over 9 bases. The CDR3 extends over 15 amino acids. Looked up from germline, CDR1 is MDHEN and CDR2 is SYDVKM. Trimming removed 5 bases from V and 4 bases from J; junction bases left unmatched: 8. The CDR3 protein is CASSAEQGAVYGYTF. The DNA of the CDR3 is TGTGCCAGCAGTGCCGAACAGGGGGCTGTCTATGGCTACACCTTC.

As concerns this clonotype: A read error may explain this, as a much larger clone is one base away. CDR3 region: CASSFVDSNQPRHF. The CDR3, as DNA: TGTGCCAGCAGCTTTGTAGACTCAAATCAGCCCCGGCATTTT. V and J are TRBV7-3 and TRBJ1-5, with D uncertain. Germline loops: CDR1 SGHTA, CDR2 FQGTGA. The CDR3 totals 14 residues.

The rearrangement uses TRBV10-1 and TRBJ2-5, with 8 bases lining up with TRBD1. The CDR3 is 15 amino acids. CDR1 and CDR2 (germline): WNHNN, SYGVQD (reference sequence). V was pared by 3 bases and J by 7 bases, with 10 bases of the junction left unmatched. The CDR3 protein is CASSDLDRDSGTQYF. CDR3 nucleotide sequence: TGCGCCAGCAGTGACCTGGACAGGGACAGTGGGACCCAGTACTTC.

In this sample, this clonotype turned up many times. The chain couples TRBV28 to TRBJ1-1; D gene unclear. The germline CDR1 and CDR2 sequences are MDHEN and SYDVKM. Trimming removed 5 bases from V and 1 base from J, with 8 bases in between. This CDR3 contains 13 residues. In nucleotides, the CDR3 is TGTGCCAGCAGTATACACCAGAACACTGAAGCTTTCTTT. The encoded protein is CASSIHQNTEAFF.

The sample holds a few counts of this clonotype. V gene TRBV6-1 combines with J gene TRBJ2-2; 16 bases match TRBD2. V dropped 3 bases and J dropped 4; count of bases not matched to a gene: 5. This CDR3 spans 18 amino acids. Germline values: CDR1 MNHNS, CDR2 SASEGT. CDR3 in amino acids: CASSDGTSGGAGTGELFF. CDR3 DNA: TGTGCCAGCAGTGATGGGACTAGCGGGGGGGCGGGCACCGGGGAGCTGTTTTTT.

The table lists this clonotype with a few counts. The CDR3 nucleotides read TGTGCCACCAGTGACCCGAGGGGGGAGAACACTGAAGCTTTCTTT. Its protein product is CATSDPRGENTEAFF. The chain has TRBV24-1 and TRBJ1-1; weak D call: TRBD1 (6 bases). The germline V and J ends were trimmed by 4 bases and 1 base, with 12 bases remaining between them. The CDR3 length is 15 residues. CDR1 is KGHDR and CDR2 is SFDVKD in the germline V gene.

This clonotype was recorded many times. The rearrangement links TRBV5-1 to TRBJ1-1; 11 nucleotides align to TRBD1. The CDR3 loop spans 14 amino acids. V shed 4 bases, J shed 11 bases, and the junction held 10 bases outside the gene matches. CDR1 and CDR2 (germline): SGHRS, YFSETQ. The CDR3 region has the DNA TGCGCCAGCAGCCCAACGGGACAGGGGGTAGGGGCTTTCTTT. Protein: CASSPTGQGVGAFF.

The rearrangement links TRBV5-1 to TRBJ1-4; D gene ambiguous. The CDR3 totals 14 residues. V was pared by 2 bases and J by 4 bases, with 9 bases between. Per germline, CDR1 SGHRS and CDR2 YFSETQ. In DNA form, the CDR3 reads TGCGCCAGCAGCTTTTCGGAGTTTAATGAAAAACTGTTTTTT. It is translated as CASSFSEFNEKLFF.

This sequence joins TRBV7-9 and TRBJ1-1; the D gene is possibly TRBD1 (5 bases). CDR1 is SEHNR, CDR2 FQNEAQ, per germline (reference sequence). There are 13 residues in the CDR3. Deletions cut 4 bases from V and 1 base from J, with 7 bases between. CDR3 amino acids: CASSYDRNTEAFF. Here the CDR3 DNA reads TGTGCCAGCAGCTATGACAGGAACACTGAAGCTTTCTTT.

The chain couples TRBV5-1 to TRBJ2-6; perhaps TRBD2 as D (5 bases). From germline, CDR1 is SGHRS and CDR2 YFSETQ. V was cut by 5 bases and J by 0 bases, with 9 bases left in between. The CDR3 loop spans 15 amino acids. This chain's CDR3 is CASRQDFSGANVLTF. CDR3 sequence (DNA): TGCGCCAGCAGGCAGGACTTCTCTGGGGCCAACGTCCTGACTTTC.